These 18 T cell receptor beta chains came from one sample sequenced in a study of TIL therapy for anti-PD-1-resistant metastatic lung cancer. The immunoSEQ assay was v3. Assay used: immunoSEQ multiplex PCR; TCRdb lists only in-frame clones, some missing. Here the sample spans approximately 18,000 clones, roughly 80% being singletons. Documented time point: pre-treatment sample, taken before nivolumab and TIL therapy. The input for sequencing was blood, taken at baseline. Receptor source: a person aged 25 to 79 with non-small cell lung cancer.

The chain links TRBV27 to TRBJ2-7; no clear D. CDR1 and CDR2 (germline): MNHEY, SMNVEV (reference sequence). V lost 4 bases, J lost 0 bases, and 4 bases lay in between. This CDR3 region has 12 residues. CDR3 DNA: TGTGCCAGCAGTTCGACCTCCTACGAGCAGTACTTC. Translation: CASSSTSYEQYF.

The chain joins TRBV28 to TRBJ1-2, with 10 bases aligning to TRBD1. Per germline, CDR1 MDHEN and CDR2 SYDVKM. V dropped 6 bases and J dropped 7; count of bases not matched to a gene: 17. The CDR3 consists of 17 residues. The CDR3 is CASSAWGDRGSSGGYTF. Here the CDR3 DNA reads TGTGCCAGCAGCGCGTGGGGGGACAGGGGATCTTCTGGTGGCTACACCTTC.

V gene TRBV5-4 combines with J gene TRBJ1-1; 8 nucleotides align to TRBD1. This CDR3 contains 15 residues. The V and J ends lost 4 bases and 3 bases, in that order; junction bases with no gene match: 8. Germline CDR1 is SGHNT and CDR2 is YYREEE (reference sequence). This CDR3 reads CASSTQQGEYTEAFF. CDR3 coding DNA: TGTGCCAGCAGCACCCAACAGGGGGAATACACTGAAGCTTTCTTT.

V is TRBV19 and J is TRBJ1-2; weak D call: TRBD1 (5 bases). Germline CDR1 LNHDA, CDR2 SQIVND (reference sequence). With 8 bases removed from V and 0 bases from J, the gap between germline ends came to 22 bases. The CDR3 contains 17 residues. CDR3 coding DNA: TGTGCCAGTCAAAACAGGCTCGGGGGGAACCCTAACTATGGCTACACCTTC. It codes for CASQNRLGGNPNYGYTF.

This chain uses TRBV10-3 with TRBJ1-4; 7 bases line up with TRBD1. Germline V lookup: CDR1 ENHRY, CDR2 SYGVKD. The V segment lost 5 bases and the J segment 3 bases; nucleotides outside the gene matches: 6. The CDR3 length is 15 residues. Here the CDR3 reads CAISNGQGANEKLFF. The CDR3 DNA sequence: TGTGCCATCAGTAATGGTCAGGGGGCTAATGAAAAACTGTTTTTT.

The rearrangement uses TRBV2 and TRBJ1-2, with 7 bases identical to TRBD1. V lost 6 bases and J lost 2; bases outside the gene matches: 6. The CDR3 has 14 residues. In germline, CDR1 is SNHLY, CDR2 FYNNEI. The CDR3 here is CASSTQGSNYGYTF. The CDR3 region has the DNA TGTGCCAGCAGCACACAGGGGTCCAACTATGGCTACACCTTC.

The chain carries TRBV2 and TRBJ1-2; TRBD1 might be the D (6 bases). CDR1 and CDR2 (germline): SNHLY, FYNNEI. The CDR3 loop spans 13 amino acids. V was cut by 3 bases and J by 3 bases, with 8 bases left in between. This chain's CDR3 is CASSERGDYGYTF. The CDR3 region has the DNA TGTGCCAGCAGTGAGAGGGGGGACTATGGCTACACCTTC.

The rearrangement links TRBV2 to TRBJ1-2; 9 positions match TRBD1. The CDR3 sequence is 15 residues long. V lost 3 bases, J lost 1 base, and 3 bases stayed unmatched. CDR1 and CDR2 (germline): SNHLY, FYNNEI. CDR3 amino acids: CASSDTGQGNYGYTF. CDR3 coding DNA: TGTGCCAGCAGTGATACGGGACAGGGTAACTATGGCTACACCTTC. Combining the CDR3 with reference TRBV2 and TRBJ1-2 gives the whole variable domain EPEVTQTPSHQVTQMGQEVILRCVPISNHLYFYWYRQILGQKVEFLVSFYNNEISEKSEIFDDQFSVERPDGSNFTLKIRSTKLEDSAMYFCASSDTGQGNYGYTFGSGTRLTVV.

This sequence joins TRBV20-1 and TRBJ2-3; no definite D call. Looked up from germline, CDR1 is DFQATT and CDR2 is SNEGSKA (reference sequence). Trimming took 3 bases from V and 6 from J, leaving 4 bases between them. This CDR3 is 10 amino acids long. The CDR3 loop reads CSASYDTQYF. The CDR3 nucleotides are TGCAGTGCTAGTTATGATACGCAGTATTTT.

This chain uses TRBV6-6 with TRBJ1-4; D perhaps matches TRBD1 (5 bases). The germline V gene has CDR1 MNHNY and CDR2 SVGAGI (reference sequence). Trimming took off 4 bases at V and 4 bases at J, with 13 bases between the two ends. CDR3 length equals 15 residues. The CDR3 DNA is TGTGCCAGCAGTTCAACGGGACTGAGTAATGAAAAACTGTTTTTT. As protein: CASSSTGLSNEKLFF.

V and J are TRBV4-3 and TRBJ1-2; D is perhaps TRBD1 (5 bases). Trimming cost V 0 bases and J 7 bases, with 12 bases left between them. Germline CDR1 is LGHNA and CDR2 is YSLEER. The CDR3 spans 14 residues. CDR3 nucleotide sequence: TGCGCCAGCAGCCAAGAGTTGAGGGGCAGTGGCTACACCTTC. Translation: CASSQELRGSGYTF.

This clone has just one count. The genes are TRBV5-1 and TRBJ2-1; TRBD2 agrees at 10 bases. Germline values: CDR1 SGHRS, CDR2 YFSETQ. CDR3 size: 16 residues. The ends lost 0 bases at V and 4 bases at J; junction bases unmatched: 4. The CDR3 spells CASSLGASGGYNEQFF. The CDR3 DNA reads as TGCGCCAGCAGCTTGGGCGCTAGCGGGGGTTACAATGAGCAGTTCTTC.

CDR3 amino acids: CASSLSSGYGYTF. CDR3 coding DNA: TGTGCCAGCAGTTTATCGTCCGGGTATGGCTACACCTTC. V and J are TRBV27 and TRBJ1-2; no reliable D call. Trimming removed 0 bases from V and 5 bases from J, with 7 bases in between. Germline V CDR1 and CDR2: MNHEY, SMNVEV (reference sequence). CDR3 size: 13 residues.

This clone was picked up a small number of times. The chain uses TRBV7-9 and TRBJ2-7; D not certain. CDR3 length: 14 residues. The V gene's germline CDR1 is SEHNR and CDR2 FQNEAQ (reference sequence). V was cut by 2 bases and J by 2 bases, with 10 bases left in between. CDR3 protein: CASSLLEETYEQYF. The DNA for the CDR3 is TGTGCCAGCAGCTTATTGGAAGAGACCTACGAGCAGTACTTC.

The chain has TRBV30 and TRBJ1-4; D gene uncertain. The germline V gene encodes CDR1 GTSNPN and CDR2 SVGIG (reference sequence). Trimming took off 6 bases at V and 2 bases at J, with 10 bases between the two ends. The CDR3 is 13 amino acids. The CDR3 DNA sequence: TGTGCCTGCTTTAGGTCGACTAATGAAAAACTGTTTTTT. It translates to CACFRSTNEKLFF.

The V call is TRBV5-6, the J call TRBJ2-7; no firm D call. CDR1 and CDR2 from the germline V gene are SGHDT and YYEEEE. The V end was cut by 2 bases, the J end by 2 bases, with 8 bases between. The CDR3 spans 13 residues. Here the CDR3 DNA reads TGTGCCAGCAGCTTAGGACGAACCTACGAGCAGTACTTC. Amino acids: CASSLGRTYEQYF. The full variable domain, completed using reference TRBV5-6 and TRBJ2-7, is DAGVTQSPTHLIKTRGQQVTLRCSPKSGHDTVSWYQQALGQGPQFIFQYYEEEERQRGNFPDRFSGHQFPNYSSELNVNALLLGDSALYLCASSLGRTYEQYFGPGTRLTVT.

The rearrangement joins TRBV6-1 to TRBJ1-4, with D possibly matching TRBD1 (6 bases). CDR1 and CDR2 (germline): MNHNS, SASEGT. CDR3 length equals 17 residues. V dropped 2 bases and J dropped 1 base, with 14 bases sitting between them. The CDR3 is CASSEWYRVETNEKLFF. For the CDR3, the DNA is TGTGCCAGCAGTGAATGGTACAGGGTAGAAACTAATGAAAAACTGTTTTTT.

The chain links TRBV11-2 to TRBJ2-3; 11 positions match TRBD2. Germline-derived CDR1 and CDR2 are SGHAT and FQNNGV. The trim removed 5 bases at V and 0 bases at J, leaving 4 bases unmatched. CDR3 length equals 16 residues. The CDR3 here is CASSRGLAVSTDTQYF. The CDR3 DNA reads TGTGCCAGCAGCAGGGGACTAGCGGTTAGCACAGATACGCAGTATTTT.